One sample yielded the 5 T cell receptor beta chains listed below, sequenced in a study of OX40 agonist ivuxolimab in advanced cancers. Clones were sequenced by immunoSEQ multiplex PCR, and TCRdb holds only the in-frame ones, with some missing. The sample lists 120,000 or so clones, around 93% occurring once. This sample comprised CD4+ or CD8+ T cells sorted from blood, obtained in a trial of the OX40 agonist ivuxolimab. The receptors stem from an adult with an advanced solid tumor such as melanoma, head and neck, liver or kidney cancer.

This clone was observed a single time. The J gene is TRBJ2-3, the V gene TRBV7-3; TRBD2 might be the D (7 bases). The CDR3 extends over 14 amino acids. From germline, CDR1 is SGHTA and CDR2 FQGTGA. Trimming left V 9 bases short and J 5 bases short, with 18 bases between. CDR3 nucleotide sequence: TGTGCCAGTAGCGGGTTGGGGGCGCAAGATACGCAGTATTTT. It translates to CASSGLGAQDTQYF. The complete variable domain, with remaining parts taken from reference TRBV7-3 and TRBJ2-3, reads GAGVSQTPSNKVTEKGKYVELRCDPISGHTALYWYRQSLGQGPEFLIYFQGTGAADDSGLPNDRFFAVRPEGSVSTLKIQRTERGDSAVYLCASSGLGAQDTQYFGPGTRLTVL.

The V gene is TRBV6-1, the J gene TRBJ1-2; TRBD1 is a possible D gene (5 bases). Trimming pared 5 bases from V and 1 base from J, leaving 11 bases between. Germline V gives CDR1 MNHNS, CDR2 SASEGT. The CDR3 contains 14 residues. CDR3 protein: CASSRDSLNYGYTF. The DNA for the CDR3 is TGTGCCAGCAGTAGGGACTCCCTTAACTATGGCTACACCTTC.

V usage is TRBV5-1 and J usage is TRBJ2-3, with TRBD1 as a possible D gene (6 bases). Trimming removed 4 bases from V and 4 bases from J, with 13 bases in between. The germline CDR1 and CDR2 sequences are SGHRS and YFSETQ. The CDR3 sequence is 14 residues long. The DNA for the CDR3 is TGCGCCAGCAGCGAGGGGGATAGTGCAGATACGCAGTATTTT. Protein sequence: CASSEGDSADTQYF.

The chain has TRBV5-1 and TRBJ2-5; TRBD1 is a possible D gene (6 bases). Germline lookup yields CDR1 SGHRS and CDR2 YFSETQ. V was shortened by 0 bases and J by 3 bases, with 12 bases between the two germline ends. CDR3 length: 15 residues. The CDR3 protein is CASSLVPGEEETQYF. CDR3 coding DNA: TGCGCCAGCAGCTTGGTTCCAGGGGAAGAAGAGACCCAGTACTTC.

The V gene is TRBV27, the J gene TRBJ2-6; D ambiguous. This CDR3 has 15 residues. Germline-derived CDR1 and CDR2 are MNHEY and SMNVEV (reference sequence). With 5 bases removed from V and 2 bases from J, the gap between germline ends came to 10 bases. CDR3 bases: TGTGCCAGCAGTCCGTACCGGGCTGGGGCCAACGTCCTGACTTTC. It specifies CASSPYRAGANVLTF. Full variable domain (rest looked up from reference TRBV27 and TRBJ2-6): EAQVTQNPRYLITVTGKKLTVTCSQNMNHEYMSWYRQDPGLGLRQIYYSMNVEVTDKGDVPEGYKVSRKEKRNFPLILESPSPNQTSLYFCASSPYRAGANVLTFGAGSRLTVL.